These 17 T cell receptor beta chains share one sample of origin, sequenced in a study of OX40 agonist ivuxolimab in advanced cancers. Some clones are missing from TCRdb's copy, which holds only in-frame ones; the method was immunoSEQ multiplex PCR. The sample shows about 22,000 clones, more than 75% of them seen only once. The input for sequencing was CD4+ or CD8+ T cells sorted from blood, taken in a trial of the OX40 agonist ivuxolimab. These receptors originate from an adult with an advanced solid tumor such as melanoma, head and neck, liver or kidney cancer.

This CDR3 reads CASRDRTTYEQYF. The DNA for the CDR3 is TGTGCAAGCCGGGACAGGACTACCTACGAGCAGTACTTC. J is TRBJ2-7 and V is TRBV12-2; TRBD1 was called by the table and not checked on the DNA. TRBV12-2 is annotated as a pseudogene. CDR3 length: 13 residues.

Of note for this clone: Its ends do not fully match the called genes, so a read error is possible. The J gene is TRBJ2-7, the V gene TRBV7-3; no clear D gene. Germline V lookup: CDR1 SGHTA, CDR2 FQGTGA. The CDR3 has 14 residues. DNA for the CDR3: TGCGCCAGCAGCCTTGGGTTTACCCCTGTCGAGCAGTACTTC. Translating it yields CASSLGFTPVEQYF.

In this sample, this clone turned up once. In DNA form, the CDR3 reads TGTGCCAGCAGCCTTATAGATACGCAGTATTTT. Translating it yields CASSLIDTQYF. The chain is built from TRBV9 and TRBJ2-3; D gene uncertain. CDR1 and CDR2 (germline): SGDLS, YYNGEE. V lost 4 bases and J 5 bases, leaving 5 bases between the germline ends. The CDR3 spans 11 residues.

In its sample, this clone was seen a few times. This chain uses TRBV2 with TRBJ1-1; D perhaps matches TRBD1 (5 bases). This CDR3 is built from 12 residues. Trimming removed 4 bases from V and 7 bases from J, with 10 bases in between. Per germline, CDR1 SNHLY and CDR2 FYNNEI. Written as DNA, the CDR3 is TGTGCCAGCAGTGGTTGGCAGGGTGAAGCTTTCTTT. Translating gives CASSGWQGEAFF.

This sequence joins TRBV7-9 and TRBJ2-1; D may be TRBD2 (6 bases). Trimming cost V 1 base and J 8 bases, with 12 bases left between them. The CDR3 totals 14 residues. CDR1 SEHNR and CDR2 FQNEAQ come from the germline V gene (reference sequence). The CDR3 is CASSLGAGYDEQFF. For the CDR3, the DNA is TGTGCCAGCAGCTTAGGTGCGGGGTATGATGAGCAGTTCTTC.

In this sample, this clone turned up a few times. The chain has TRBV28 and TRBJ1-2, with unresolved D. This CDR3 is built from 13 residues. V was shortened by 6 bases and J by 4 bases, with 12 bases between the two germline ends. Germline values: CDR1 MDHEN, CDR2 SYDVKM. The CDR3 spells CASRPTDSYGYTF. DNA for the CDR3: TGTGCCAGCAGGCCGACGGATTCCTATGGCTACACCTTC.

This chain connects TRBV10-1 to TRBJ1-1, with D perhaps TRBD1 (5 bases). Between the trimmed V and J ends, which lost 5 bases and 6 bases, there was a span of 13 bases. The CDR3 has 13 amino acids. Per germline, CDR1 WNHNN and CDR2 SYGVQD (reference sequence). CDR3 protein: CASSMTLGAEAFF. The CDR3 coding sequence is TGCGCCAGCAGTATGACACTAGGGGCTGAAGCTTTCTTT.

This chain links TRBV7-9 with TRBJ2-2; possible D gene TRBD2, 6 bases. CDR1 and CDR2 (germline): SEHNR, FQNEAQ (reference sequence). This CDR3 region has 15 residues. V was clipped by 5 bases and J by 3 bases, with 13 bases between them. The CDR3 is CASSPLGGDTGELFF. The DNA for the CDR3 is TGTGCCAGCAGCCCCCTAGGCGGGGACACCGGGGAGCTGTTTTTT.

The chain combines TRBV14 with TRBJ2-7; no reliable D call. CDR1 and CDR2 (germline): SGHDN, FVKESK. V was clipped by 1 base and J by 0 bases, with 4 bases between them. The CDR3 has 13 residues. DNA of the CDR3: TGTGCCAGCAGCCAAGGGTACTCCTACGAGCAGTACTTC. Translating gives CASSQGYSYEQYF.

The genes are TRBV7-2 and TRBJ2-3; D might be TRBD2 (5 bases). Germline V gives CDR1 SGHTA, CDR2 FQGNSA. The CDR3 covers 13 residues. V lost 2 bases, J lost 4 bases, and 7 bases lay in between. CDR3 residues: CASSLLAADTQYF. In DNA, the CDR3 is TGTGCCAGCAGCTTACTAGCCGCAGATACGCAGTATTTT.

V usage is TRBV27 and J usage is TRBJ2-7; D not resolved. The CDR3 sequence is 13 residues long. CDR1 is MNHEY, CDR2 SMNVEV, per germline (reference sequence). The V gene lost 2 bases and the J gene lost 5 bases, with 10 bases spanning the gap. The CDR3 region is CASSLATGNEQYF. CDR3 DNA sequence: TGTGCCAGCAGTTTAGCGACTGGGAACGAGCAGTACTTC.

The gene calls are TRBV7-6 and TRBJ2-1, with D uncertain. The V gene's germline CDR1 is SGHVS and CDR2 FNYEAQ. The CDR3 has 17 residues. Trimming left V 2 bases short and J 0 bases short, with 14 bases between. CDR3: CASSLNPADGSYNEQFF. The CDR3 DNA sequence: TGTGCCAGCAGCTTAAATCCAGCCGACGGCTCCTACAATGAGCAGTTCTTC.

The chain uses TRBV6-6 and TRBJ1-2, with 8 bases that match TRBD1. The CDR3 covers 14 residues. The germline V gene has CDR1 MNHNY and CDR2 SVGAGI (reference sequence). The V and J ends lost 2 bases and 8 bases, in that order; junction bases with no gene match: 7. This chain's CDR3 is CASSYRGQGEGYTF. CDR3 DNA sequence: TGTGCCAGCAGTTACCGCGGACAGGGCGAAGGCTACACCTTC.

This sequence joins TRBV21-1 and TRBJ2-7; the tabulated D call, TRBD2, remains unverified against the DNA. TRBV21-1 corresponds to a pseudogene. The CDR3 contains 13 residues. The CDR3 spells CASRPSGNYEQYF. The DNA for the CDR3 is TGTGCCAGCAGGCCTAGCGGGAACTACGAGCAGTACTTC.

The CDR3, as DNA: TGTGCCTGGAGTGTAAAGGCCCTGGATACCTCTGAGCAGTTCTTC. The encoded protein is CAWSVKALDTSEQFF. J is TRBJ2-1 and V is TRBV30, with no clear D. The germline V gene encodes CDR1 GTSNPN and CDR2 SVGIG (reference sequence). This CDR3 comprises 15 residues. V lost 0 bases and J lost 9, with 18 bases in between.

This sequence joins TRBV27 and TRBJ2-7, with 7 positions matching TRBD1. The CDR3 runs to 14 residues. Germline lookup yields CDR1 MNHEY and CDR2 SMNVEV (reference sequence). The V segment lost 5 bases and the J segment 2 bases; nucleotides outside the gene matches: 6. The CDR3 is CASSTGQATYEQYF. The CDR3 DNA reads as TGTGCCAGCAGTACCGGACAGGCCACCTACGAGCAGTACTTC.

This clone is a singleton in its sample. DNA for the CDR3: TGTGCCAGTAGTGCGACGCGGACAGGGGGCCTCGAGACCCAGTACTTC. Protein sequence: CASSATRTGGLETQYF. The V call is TRBV19, the J call TRBJ2-5, with 11 bases aligning to TRBD1. V lost 5 bases to trimming and J lost 5 bases; unmatched junction nucleotides: 10. The CDR3 consists of 16 residues. Germline assignment: CDR1 LNHDA and CDR2 SQIVND (reference sequence). The full variable domain, with the rest looked up from reference TRBV19 and TRBJ2-5, is DGGITQSPKYLFRKEGQNVTLSCEQNLNHDAMYWYRQDPGQGLRLIYYSQIVNDFQKGDIAEGYSVSREKKESFPLTVTSAQKNPTAFYLCASSATRTGGLETQYFGPGTRLLVL.